This T cell receptor (beta chain) was obtained from a study of cytomegalovirus exposure and HLA in healthy donors. Across the study: The study's early data release held tens of millions of unique TCRs from HLA-typed donors.

Germline CDR1 is SGHRS and CDR2 is YFSETQ. V dropped 4 bases and J dropped 2; count of bases not matched to a gene: 7. The CDR3 has 15 residues. Overall study results and limits: The authors listed 150 to 200 TCR beta chains as cytomegalovirus-associated. TCR beta V segments were, for the most part, productive about 90% or about 30% of the time in an earlier analysis. On later analysis, the bulk of CMV-associated TCR beta chains appeared to be HLA-restricted.

As for this clone: Its target is not known.

The PCR used 60 Vbeta and 13 Jbeta primers. Assay: immunoSEQ multiplex PCR; the TCRdb copy retains only in-frame clones and omits some. This sample yields some 130,000 clones, of which around 75% are seen a single time; 2.5% to 3.5% belongs to the top ten. The rearrangement uses TRBV5-1 and TRBJ2-3, with TRBD1 identical over 7 bases. The sample comprised PBMCs. This receptor was taken from a man in his forties or fifties in good health and CMV-seronegative. CDR3 sequence: CASSAGTGVTDTQYF. DNA of the CDR3: TGCGCCAGCAGCGCCGGTACAGGGGTCACAGATACGCAGTATTTT. Complete variable domain (other parts from reference TRBV5-1 and TRBJ2-3): KAGVTQTPRYLIKTRGQQVTLSCSPISGHRSVSWYQQTPGQGLQFLFEYFSETQRNKGNFPGRFSGRQFSNSRSEMNVSTLELGDSALYLCASSAGTGVTDTQYFGPGTRLTVL.